This T cell receptor (beta chain) was recorded in a study of cytotoxic CD8 clonotypes in ibrutinib-treated CLL. General study findings and limits: Whereas clonality rose at ibrutinib response, it declined toward baseline at progression.

Note on this clone: The antigen is undetermined.

Profiled with immunoSEQ multiplex PCR; TCRdb holds only in-frame clones, not every one. Among 20,000 or so clones, roughly 80% were seen once, and the ten largest hold 5% to 7%. With 4 bases removed from V and 0 bases from J, the gap between germline ends came to 12 bases. This CDR3 is 15 amino acids long. Germline V CDR1 and CDR2: SGHNT, YYREEE (reference sequence). This sequence originates from a human donor with chronic lymphocytic leukemia. The V call is TRBV5-4, the J call TRBJ2-3; D perhaps matches TRBD2 (5 bases). The input for sequencing was PBMCs, taken before ibrutinib treatment. This chain's CDR3 is CASSPRRLSTDTQYF. The CDR3 nucleotides read TGTGCCAGCAGCCCACGGAGGCTAAGCACAGATACGCAGTATTTT. Drawing the rest from reference TRBV5-4 and TRBJ2-3, the complete variable domain is ETGVTQSPTHLIKTRGQQVTLRCSSQSGHNTVSWYQQALGQGPQFIFQYYREEENGRGNFPPRFSGLQFPNYSSELNVNALELDDSALYLCASSPRRLSTDTQYFGPGTRLTVL.